The clone carrying this T cell receptor beta chain was seen at least ten times. The sample originates from a study of molecular identifiers for immune sequencing clone quantification. TCRdb reprocessed the PCR reads with MiXCR, giving one entry per CDR3 protein. The sample lists about 60,000 distinct CDR3 sequences, around a fifth seen once, with approximately 1.5% in the top ten. Per the germline V gene, CDR1 is SEHNR and CDR2 is FQNEAQ (reference sequence). V lost 5 bases to trimming and J lost 4 bases, with 2 bases between them. This CDR3 has 11 residues. The source of this sequence is a human donor in good health. Some libraries in this study had Jurkat cell RNA spiked in. The sequenced material came from naive CD8+ T cells from blood, with Jurkat cell RNA spiked in. Subset reported: FACS-sorted CD8+CD4-CCR7+CD45RA+ naive T cells. The chain recombines TRBV7-9 with TRBJ2-2; no clear D gene. Here the CDR3 DNA reads TGTGCCAGCAGCCCCACCGGGGAGCTGTTTTTT. Its protein product is CASSPTGELFF.